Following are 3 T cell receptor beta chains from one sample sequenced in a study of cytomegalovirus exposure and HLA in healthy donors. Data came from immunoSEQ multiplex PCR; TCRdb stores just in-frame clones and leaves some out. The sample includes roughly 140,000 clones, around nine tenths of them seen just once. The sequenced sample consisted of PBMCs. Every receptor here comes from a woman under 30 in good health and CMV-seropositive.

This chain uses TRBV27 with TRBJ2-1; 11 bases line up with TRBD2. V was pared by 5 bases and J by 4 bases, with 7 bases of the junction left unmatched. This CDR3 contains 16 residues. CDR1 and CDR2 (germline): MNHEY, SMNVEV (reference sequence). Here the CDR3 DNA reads TGTGCCAGCAGTGATCAAACTAGCGGGAGATACAATGAGCAGTTCTTC. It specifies CASSDQTSGRYNEQFF.

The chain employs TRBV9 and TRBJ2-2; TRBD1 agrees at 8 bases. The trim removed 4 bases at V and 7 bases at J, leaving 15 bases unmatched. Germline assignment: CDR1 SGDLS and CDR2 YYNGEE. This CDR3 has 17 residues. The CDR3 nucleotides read TGTGCCAGCAGCATCGCCGGGACAGGTTATACAGGCGGGGAGCTGTTTTTT. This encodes CASSIAGTGYTGGELFF.

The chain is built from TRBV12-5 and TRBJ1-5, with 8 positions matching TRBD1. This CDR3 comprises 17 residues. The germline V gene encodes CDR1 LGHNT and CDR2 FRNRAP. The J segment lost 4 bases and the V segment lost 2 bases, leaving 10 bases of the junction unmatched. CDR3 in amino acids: CASGLSRDRRLNQPQHF. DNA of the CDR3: TGTGCTAGTGGTTTGTCCCGGGACAGGAGATTAAATCAGCCCCAGCATTTT. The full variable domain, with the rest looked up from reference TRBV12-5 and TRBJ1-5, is DARVTQTPRHKVTEMGQEVTMRCQPILGHNTVFWYRQTMMQGLELLAYFRNRAPLDDSGMPKDRFSAEMPDATLATLKIQPSEPRDSAVYFCASGLSRDRRLNQPQHFGDGTRLSIL.